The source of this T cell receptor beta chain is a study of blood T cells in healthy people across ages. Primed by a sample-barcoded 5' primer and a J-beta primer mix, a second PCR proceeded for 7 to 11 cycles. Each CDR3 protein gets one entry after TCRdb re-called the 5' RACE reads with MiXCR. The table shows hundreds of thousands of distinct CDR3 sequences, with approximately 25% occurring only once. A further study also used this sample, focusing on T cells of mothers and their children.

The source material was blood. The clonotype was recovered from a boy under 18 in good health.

The CDR3 here is CASSATGRGHFDEQFF. CDR3 nucleotide sequence: TGTGCCAGCAGCGCAACTGGCAGGGGGCATTTCGATGAGCAGTTCTTC. The chain links TRBV21-1 to TRBJ2-1; the D call of TRBD1 is as the table states it, not checked on the DNA. TRBV21-1 is a pseudogene segment. The CDR3 spans 16 residues.